This TCR beta chain derives from a study of blood T cell repertoires in COVID-19. Sequencing was performed with immunoSEQ multiplex PCR; in TCRdb, only in-frame clones are kept and a portion is missing. The sample has approximately 310,000 clones, roughly 89% seen once. J gave up 0 bases and V 5 bases, and 6 bases lay outside the gene matches. Germline V lookup: CDR1 SGHTA, CDR2 FQGNSA. The CDR3 runs to 16 residues. The sequenced sample consisted of PBMCs or T cells enriched from blood (not recorded which). The rearrangement links TRBV7-2 to TRBJ1-3; 8 bases align to TRBD1. The TCR was taken from a man between 60 and 70 years old who had recovered from COVID-19. In DNA, the CDR3 is TGTGCCAGCAGCAGGGGACAGGCGAGCTCTGGAAACACCATATATTTT. Amino acids: CASSRGQASSGNTIYF.